This TCR beta chain was observed in a study of regulatory T cells in long-lasting Graves disease. Study outcomes and limitations: Segments TRBV28, TRBJ1-2 and TRBJ2-5 showed preferential usage in persistent disease.

Investigators prepared the TCR beta libraries by applying iRepertoire HTBI primers and Arm-PCR of CDR3 regions. TCRdb itself ran the multiplex PCR reads through MiXCR, one entry per CDR3 protein. This table holds a few hundred thousand distinct CDR3 sequences, 20% to 25% found once. Details on this clonotype: As yet, its antigen is unknown. This could be a read error, since a much larger clone is one nucleotide away.

This CDR3 contains 12 residues. V lost 5 bases to trimming and J lost 4 bases, with 9 bases between them. Germline V lookup: CDR1 MDHEN, CDR2 SYDVKM. Time point indicated: persistent/refractory GD, antithyroid drugs over 5 years with positive TRAb. The authors made the TCR library using RNA they extracted from PBMCs. The sequenced sample was peripheral blood mononuclear cells (PBMCs), obtained when the disease was refractory, from a patient treated with antithyroid drugs. This clonotype was sampled from a female donor with Graves disease. This sequence joins TRBV28 and TRBJ2-7; D is undetermined. The CDR3 nucleotides are TGTGCCAGCAGTCAAACTGATTACGAGCAGTACTTC. Translation: CASSQTDYEQYF.